A single sample gave rise to the 21 T cell receptor beta chains below, sequenced in a study of blood T cell repertoires in COVID-19. Data came from immunoSEQ multiplex PCR; TCRdb stores just in-frame clones and leaves some out. Of around 300,000 clones in the sample, almost 90% were seen once. The sample comprised PBMCs or T cells enriched from blood (not recorded which). These receptors originate from a young woman with acute COVID-19.

Written as DNA, the CDR3 is TGTGCCAGCACCCCCTGGACTCGGGGTAGCTACACCTTC. Translated: CASTPWTRGSYTF. This chain links TRBV28 with TRBJ1-2; D not certain. Trimming removed 7 bases from V and 9 bases from J, with 18 bases in between. CDR1 is MDHEN, CDR2 SYDVKM, per germline. This CDR3 has 13 residues.

By share, this clone counts as large. The gene calls are TRBV2 and TRBJ1-2; TRBD1 might be the D (6 bases). Germline loops: CDR1 SNHLY, CDR2 FYNNEI. V was pared by 8 bases and J by 7 bases, with 17 bases between. The CDR3 contains 13 residues. The CDR3 loop reads CASPSNQGLGYTF. Here the CDR3 DNA reads TGTGCCAGCCCTTCAAATCAGGGGCTTGGCTACACCTTC.

CDR3 nucleotide sequence: TGCGCCAGCAGCTGGAGGACGATCAGCGGGAGGGCCCAAACAGATACGCAGTATTTT. It encodes CASSWRTISGRAQTDTQYF. V gene TRBV5-1 combines with J gene TRBJ2-3, with 10 positions matching TRBD2. CDR3 length equals 19 residues. The ends lost 3 bases at V and 3 bases at J; junction bases unmatched: 16. Germline-derived CDR1 and CDR2 are SGHRS and YFSETQ.

V and J are TRBV19 and TRBJ1-1, with TRBD1 matching 7 bases. This CDR3 has 15 residues. In germline, CDR1 is LNHDA, CDR2 SQIVND (reference sequence). The V segment lost 6 bases and the J segment 0 bases; nucleotides outside the gene matches: 7. CDR3 sequence (DNA): TGTGCCAGTAGCACCTATGGACAGGTGAACACTGAAGCTTTCTTT. Amino acids: CASSTYGQVNTEAFF.

The rearrangement links TRBV5-6 to TRBJ2-3; weak D call: TRBD1 (5 bases). In germline, CDR1 is SGHDT, CDR2 YYEEEE. CDR3 length: 17 amino acids. Trimming pared 1 base from V and 1 base from J, leaving 16 bases between. DNA for the CDR3: TGTGCCAGCAGCTTGTTTAGCAGGGAAACCGGCACAGATACGCAGTATTTT. It is translated as CASSLFSRETGTDTQYF. Looking up the rest from reference TRBV5-6 and TRBJ2-3 gives the full variable domain: DAGVTQSPTHLIKTRGQQVTLRCSPKSGHDTVSWYQQALGQGPQFIFQYYEEEERQRGNFPDRFSGHQFPNYSSELNVNALLLGDSALYLCASSLFSRETGTDTQYFGPGTRLTVL.

This clone has a single count. Sequence at one end of the junction differs from germline and may be a read error. The chain uses TRBV7-7 and TRBJ2-1; D is unresolved. The germline CDR1 and CDR2 sequences are SSHAT and FNYEAQ (reference sequence). CDR3 length equals 13 residues. The CDR3 coding sequence is TGTGCTAGCAGCTTAATAGTCCGAAATGAGCAGTTCTTC. It specifies CASSLIVRNEQFF.

The chain joins TRBV27 to TRBJ2-7; the D gene is possibly TRBD2 (6 bases). Germline CDR1 is MNHEY and CDR2 is SMNVEV (reference sequence). Trimming removed 5 bases from V and 7 bases from J, with 9 bases in between. CDR3 length: 11 residues. CDR3 coding DNA: TGTGCCAGCAGTAGAGGAGGGGAGCAGTACTTC. Translating it yields CASSRGGEQYF.

This clone was seen only once. The genes are TRBV6-2 or TRBV6-3 and TRBJ1-4; no definite D call. Germline-derived CDR1 and CDR2 are MNHEY and SVGEGT. With 2 bases removed from V and 8 bases from J, the gap between germline ends came to 12 bases. The CDR3 sequence is 14 residues long. This CDR3 is CASSYSTPPEKLFF. For the CDR3, the DNA is TGTGCCAGCAGTTACAGCACGCCCCCGGAAAAACTGTTTTTT.

V is TRBV5-6 and J is TRBJ1-3; no definite D call. V lost 4 bases to trimming and J lost 2 bases, with 10 bases between them. The CDR3 runs 14 residues. Germline values: CDR1 SGHDT, CDR2 YYEEEE. The CDR3 loop reads CASSVGGPGNTIYF. The CDR3 nucleotides are TGTGCCAGCAGCGTGGGAGGTCCTGGAAACACCATATATTTT.

The chain uses TRBV14 and TRBJ2-7; 8 positions agree with TRBD2. The CDR3 is made up of 18 amino acids. With V trimmed by 4 bases and J by 0 bases, 14 bases remained unmatched. CDR1 and CDR2 from the germline V gene are SGHDN and FVKESK. This chain's CDR3 is CASSRTPKTSASSYEQYF. CDR3 DNA sequence: TGTGCCAGCAGCCGAACCCCAAAGACTAGCGCGAGCTCCTACGAGCAGTACTTC.

This sequence joins TRBV14 and TRBJ1-1; 8 bases agree with TRBD1. The CDR3 consists of 17 residues. Germline CDR1 is SGHDN and CDR2 is FVKESK. Trimming cost V 4 bases and J 0 bases; bases outside gene matches: 10. CDR3 DNA sequence: TGTGCCAGCAGCCCGACTGGCAGGGGGCTCATGAACACTGAAGCTTTCTTT. It is translated as CASSPTGRGLMNTEAFF.

This clone was observed a single time. This chain links TRBV5-1 with TRBJ1-4, with a tentative D call TRBD1 (5 bases). Trimming took 1 base from V and 2 from J, leaving 15 bases between them. The germline gives CDR1 SGHRS, CDR2 YFSETQ. The CDR3 runs to 17 residues. Written as DNA, the CDR3 is TGCGCCAGCAGCTTGCCGAGTGGGGGGAAGACTAATGAAAAACTGTTTTTT. As protein: CASSLPSGGKTNEKLFF.

The chain has TRBV7-2 and TRBJ2-1, with 9 bases that match TRBD2. CDR1 is SGHTA and CDR2 is FQGNSA in the germline V gene. The CDR3 extends over 15 amino acids. The junction had 6 bases not matched to a gene; V was cut back by 5 bases and J by 4 bases. The CDR3 DNA reads TGTGCCAGCAGCCCCATAGCGGGAGAATACAATGAGCAGTTCTTC. Its protein product is CASSPIAGEYNEQFF.

The chain uses TRBV5-1 and TRBJ1-2; possible D gene TRBD1, 5 bases. The V end was cut by 4 bases, the J end by 2 bases, with 12 bases between. There are 14 residues in the CDR3. CDR1 is SGHRS and CDR2 is YFSETQ in the germline V gene. Written as DNA, the CDR3 is TGCGCCAGCAGCACCCAGACAGCCAACTATGGCTACACCTTC. It is translated as CASSTQTANYGYTF.

Concerning this clone itself: Within the sample, other DNA sequences also encode this same CDR3. The chain uses TRBV5-1 and TRBJ2-1; D gene uncertain. The CDR3 covers 14 residues. From germline, CDR1 is SGHRS and CDR2 YFSETQ. Trimming removed 1 base from V and 0 bases from J, with 5 bases in between. CDR3 bases: TGCGCCAGCAGCTTGCTCAGCTCCTACAATGAGCAGTTCTTC. This codes for CASSLLSSYNEQFF.

J is TRBJ1-1 and V is TRBV29-1, with D unresolved. The CDR3 runs to 12 residues. Trimming took off 4 bases at V and 0 bases at J, with 6 bases between the two ends. Germline CDR1 SQVTM, CDR2 ANQGSEA. Here the CDR3 DNA reads TGCAGCGTTGTGCAGGTGAACACTGAAGCTTTCTTT. Encoded protein: CSVVQVNTEAFF.

The chain joins TRBV29-1 to TRBJ1-1; D remains ambiguous. Trimming pared 4 bases from V and 3 bases from J, leaving 12 bases between. Germline CDR1 and CDR2: SQVTM and ANQGSEA. CDR3 length equals 13 residues. CDR3 in DNA: TGCAGCGTTGGACGAGGTGGTGACACTGAAGCTTTCTTT. It encodes CSVGRGGDTEAFF.

V and J are TRBV6-1 and TRBJ2-5, with TRBD2 matching 10 bases. Germline CDR1 reads MNHNS; CDR2 reads SASEGT. The J segment lost 5 bases and the V segment lost 0 bases, leaving 9 bases of the junction unmatched. CDR3 length: 17 amino acids. The CDR3 DNA reads TGTGCCAGCAGTGAAGCCTGGAGCGGGAGGGCCGGGGAGACCCAGTACTTC. Translated: CASSEAWSGRAGETQYF.

J is TRBJ2-7 and V is TRBV18; 12 nucleotides align to TRBD2. The CDR3 covers 15 residues. Germline values: CDR1 KGHSH, CDR2 LQKENI. The V gene end was trimmed by 3 bases and the J gene end by 5 bases; junction bases not matched to a gene: 5. CDR3 bases: TGTGCCAGCTCACCCCAGACTAGCGGGAGAGACGAGCAGTACTTC. It codes for CASSPQTSGRDEQYF.

The V and J genes are TRBV4-1 and TRBJ2-2; maybe TRBD2 (5 bases). This CDR3 contains 17 residues. The ends were cut back, 1 base at V and 3 bases at J, with 15 bases in the middle. Germline V lookup: CDR1 MGHRA, CDR2 YSYEKL. CDR3 region: CASSQAPKGGYTGELFF. Here the CDR3 DNA reads TGCGCCAGCAGCCAAGCCCCTAAGGGCGGGTACACCGGGGAGCTGTTTTTT.

The J gene is TRBJ1-2, the V gene TRBV27, with TRBD1 identical over 9 bases. This CDR3 contains 14 residues. Losses at the gene ends were 5 bases for V and 7 bases for J; bases not matched to a gene: 8. Germline V CDR1 and CDR2: MNHEY, SMNVEV (reference sequence). CDR3 nucleotides: TGTGCCAGCAGTGCCTCGGGACAGGGACGTGGCTACACCTTC. Its translation is CASSASGQGRGYTF.